Shown below are 29 T cell receptor beta chains from a single sample sequenced in a study of shared clonotypes between healthy human individuals (dated by TCRdb to about 2020). Receptors were amplified or captured by the immunoSEQ multiplex PCR assay. TCRdb's version of the immuneACCESS table is confined to in-frame rearrangements and falls short of the full clone set. An unresolved V gene accounts for under half of the shortfall where checked; the remainder is of unknown origin. This sample holds about 960,000 clones; 76% were observed only once. The top ten clones comprise roughly 1.5% of the sample. The sample comprised memory CD4+ T cells sorted from blood. The cell subset or site label for this specimen denotes: CD45RA-negative fraction. The source is a man aged 18 to 35 in good health.

The rearrangement joins TRBV7-8 to TRBJ2-5, with D maybe TRBD2 (7 bases). The germline V gene encodes CDR1 SGHVS and CDR2 FQNEAQ. The CDR3 length is 16 residues. V was trimmed by 0 bases and J by 1 base, leaving 12 bases between them. CDR3 residues: CASSLAWGGPQETQYF. The CDR3 DNA reads as TGTGCCAGCAGCTTAGCGTGGGGGGGGCCCCAAGAGACCCAGTACTTC.

The chain links TRBV7-8 to TRBJ2-3, with a tentative D call TRBD1 (7 bases). This CDR3 is 15 amino acids long. Trimming took off 5 bases at V and 3 bases at J, with 15 bases between the two ends. CDR1 and CDR2 (germline): SGHVS, FQNEAQ. CDR3 sequence reads: CASSPRQGGTDTQYF. The DNA of the CDR3 is TGTGCCAGCAGCCCCCGACAGGGAGGAACAGATACGCAGTATTTT.

V is TRBV4-1 and J is TRBJ1-2, with D unresolved. CDR1 is MGHRA, CDR2 YSYEKL, per germline. The CDR3 contains 12 residues. V was clipped by 1 base and J by 4 bases, with 4 bases between them. The CDR3: CASSQGIYGYTF. The CDR3 DNA reads as TGCGCCAGCAGCCAAGGGATCTATGGCTACACCTTC.

The gene calls are TRBV6-5 and TRBJ2-2; 9 bases are shared with TRBD1. This CDR3 contains 14 residues. Trimming cost V 6 bases and J 4 bases; bases outside gene matches: 3. Germline CDR1 MNHEY, CDR2 SVGAGI. For the CDR3, the DNA is TGTGCCAGCAGGGGGACAGGGACCACCGGGGAGCTGTTTTTT. It translates to CASRGTGTTGELFF.

CDR3 in amino acids: CASSPGTGTGGNEQFF. CDR3 DNA sequence: TGCGCCAGCAGCCCAGGAACCGGGACAGGGGGCAATGAGCAGTTCTTC. The rearrangement joins TRBV5-1 to TRBJ2-1, with 11 bases matching TRBD1. Germline lookup yields CDR1 SGHRS and CDR2 YFSETQ. The CDR3 is 16 residues long. The junction had 9 bases not matched to a gene; V was cut back by 4 bases and J by 6 bases.

This clone was observed a single time. The sample holds other DNA sequences that translate to the same CDR3. This rearrangement joins TRBV5-1 to TRBJ1-3, with a weak D call TRBD1 (5 bases). CDR1 is SGHRS and CDR2 is YFSETQ in the germline V gene. V gave up 0 bases and J gave up 0 bases, with 13 bases separating them. The CDR3 is 17 amino acids. The CDR3 protein is CASSLGGAASSGNTIYF. DNA for the CDR3: TGCGCCAGCAGCTTGGGAGGGGCCGCCAGCTCTGGAAACACCATATATTTT.

This clone was recorded a few times. The chain recombines TRBV28 with TRBJ2-6; D is possibly TRBD1 or TRBD2 (5 bases each). Germline V gene lookup returns CDR1 MDHEN and CDR2 SYDVKM. Trimming removed 7 bases at V and 0 bases at J, with 16 bases between. The CDR3 runs to 17 residues. The CDR3 DNA is TGTGCCAGCACTTCCTGGGACGGACTCTCTGGGGCCAACGTCCTGACTTTC. It yields the protein CASTSWDGLSGANVLTF.

This clone has just one count. This sequence joins TRBV5-1 and TRBJ2-1; 9 positions match TRBD2. The CDR3 consists of 17 residues. The germline CDR1 and CDR2 sequences are SGHRS and YFSETQ. The junction had 12 bases not matched to a gene; V was cut back by 1 base and J by 7 bases. The CDR3 coding sequence is TGCGCCAGCAGCTTGCGCCAACTAGCGGGCCTACGAAATGAGCAGTTCTTC. The encoded protein is CASSLRQLAGLRNEQFF.

The genes are TRBV5-1 and TRBJ2-2, with D possibly being TRBD2 (5 bases). The CDR3 is 15 amino acids. Germline values: CDR1 SGHRS, CDR2 YFSETQ. Trimming shortened V by 5 bases and J by 4 bases, and 15 bases separated the two germline ends. The CDR3 reads CASRRPPSTTGELFF. The CDR3 DNA reads as TGCGCCAGCAGACGACCACCTAGCACCACCGGGGAGCTGTTTTTT.

The CDR3 bases are TGTGCTTCTCACAGGGACTCGGGAGAGACCCAGTACTTC. Amino acid sequence: CASHRDSGETQYF. The chain recombines TRBV30 with TRBJ2-5, with D perhaps assigned TRBD1 or TRBD2 (6 bases each). The germline V gene has CDR1 GTSNPN and CDR2 SVGIG (reference sequence). This CDR3 has 13 amino acids.

The CDR3 DNA reads as TGTGCCAGCAGCTTACAGGGGGCCAAAAACATTCAGTACTTC. Translation gives CASSLQGAKNIQYF. This chain connects TRBV5-5 to TRBJ2-4; TRBD1 agrees at 7 bases. After removal of 2 bases from V and 1 base from J, the junction contained 0 bases not matched to a gene. This CDR3 has 14 residues. CDR1 and CDR2 from the germline V gene are SGHKS and YYEKEE (reference sequence).

This clone was recorded at least ten times. The gene calls are TRBV7-2 and TRBJ2-3; 12 bases line up with TRBD2. This CDR3 is 14 amino acids long. In germline, CDR1 is SGHTA, CDR2 FQGNSA. V was clipped by 5 bases and J by 12 bases; unmatched bases: 9. The CDR3 region is CASSAGLAGPYQYF. The CDR3 DNA reads as TGTGCCAGCAGCGCCGGACTAGCGGGGCCCTACCAGTATTTT.

The J gene is TRBJ2-1, the V gene TRBV11-2, with TRBD2 matching 14 bases. The CDR3 is made up of 15 amino acids. Unmatched junction bases numbered 5, after V lost 5 bases and J lost 8 bases. CDR1 SGHAT and CDR2 FQNNGV come from the germline V gene. The CDR3 is CASSTGTSGGHEQFF. The CDR3 nucleotides are TGTGCCAGCAGCACCGGGACTAGCGGGGGTCATGAGCAGTTCTTC.

The rearrangement joins TRBV19 to TRBJ2-7; 10 positions match TRBD2. Germline CDR1 LNHDA, CDR2 SQIVND (reference sequence). The CDR3 is made up of 15 amino acids. The J segment lost 8 bases and the V segment lost 5 bases, leaving 12 bases of the junction unmatched. The CDR3 here is CASSLGLASSAKQYF. In DNA form, the CDR3 reads TGTGCCAGTAGTTTGGGACTAGCGAGCTCCGCAAAGCAGTACTTC.

This clone was detected only a few times. The rearrangement joins TRBV30 to TRBJ1-1, with D possibly being TRBD1 (6 bases). CDR3 length equals 12 residues. Germline-derived CDR1 and CDR2 are GTSNPN and SVGIG (reference sequence). With 8 bases removed from V and 5 bases from J, the gap between germline ends came to 15 bases. The CDR3 DNA reads as TGTGCCAGAGGACAGTCTGGAACTGAAGCTTTCTTT. Its translation: CARGQSGTEAFF.

This chain connects TRBV6-1 to TRBJ1-2; maybe TRBD1 (5 bases). Germline V CDR1 and CDR2: MNHNS, SASEGT. This CDR3 is built from 14 residues. Trimming left V 6 bases short and J 2 bases short, with 13 bases between. CDR3 sequence reads: CASRILTENYGYTF. In DNA form, the CDR3 reads TGTGCCAGCAGGATATTGACAGAAAACTATGGCTACACCTTC.

The rearrangement links TRBV7-8 to TRBJ2-7; D is possibly TRBD2 (6 bases). The V and J ends lost 2 bases and 2 bases respectively, with 16 bases between them. This CDR3 is built from 16 residues. Germline values: CDR1 SGHVS, CDR2 FQNEAQ. The CDR3 nucleotides read TGTGCCAGCAGCTTACGGCTTCAGGGCGGGGCCTACGAGCAGTACTTC. Translated: CASSLRLQGGAYEQYF.

The chain has TRBV7-2 and TRBJ2-1, with TRBD2 as a possible D gene (6 bases). Per germline, CDR1 SGHTA and CDR2 FQGNSA. The CDR3 has 17 residues. V was trimmed by 2 bases and J by 4 bases, leaving 18 bases between them. The CDR3 protein is CASSLPPQRGYYNEQFF. The CDR3 region has the DNA TGTGCCAGCAGCTTACCGCCGCAACGGGGGTATTACAATGAGCAGTTCTTC.

This chain joins TRBV2 and TRBJ2-5; 9 bases are shared with TRBD2. Germline V gene lookup returns CDR1 SNHLY and CDR2 FYNNEI. Losses at the gene ends were 4 bases for V and 0 bases for J; bases not matched to a gene: 12. CDR3 length: 18 residues. The CDR3 is CASSGDGSGGRYQETQYF. In DNA form, the CDR3 reads TGTGCCAGCAGTGGTGATGGTAGCGGGGGAAGGTACCAAGAGACCCAGTACTTC.

This rearrangement joins TRBV27 to TRBJ1-3; D is unresolved. Per the germline V gene, CDR1 is MNHEY and CDR2 is SMNVEV (reference sequence). The CDR3 has 14 amino acids. Trimming stripped 7 bases from V and 0 bases from J, with 10 bases between. CDR3 residues: CASKAGYSGNTIYF. As DNA, the CDR3 is TGTGCCAGCAAGGCGGGTTACTCTGGAAACACCATATATTTT.

The chain couples TRBV10-1 to TRBJ2-1; 7 nucleotides agree with TRBD2. Germline values: CDR1 WNHNN, CDR2 SYGVQD (reference sequence). V gave up 8 bases and J gave up 4 bases; unmatched junction bases: 5. The CDR3 is made up of 13 amino acids. The chain's CDR3 is CASAGTNYNEQFF. CDR3 sequence (DNA): TGCGCCAGCGCCGGGACTAATTACAATGAGCAGTTCTTC.

Note on this clone: Its ends do not fully match the called genes, so a read error is possible. The V and J genes are TRBV2 and TRBJ2-5; possibly TRBD2 for D (6 bases). The CDR3 covers 16 residues. Germline V CDR1 and CDR2: SNHLY, FYNNEI. CDR3 residues: CASSEAFGGGQGTQYF. In nucleotides, the CDR3 is TGTGCCAGCAGTGAAGCGTTCGGGGGAGGTCAAGGGACCCAGTACTTC.

The V call is TRBV18, the J call TRBJ2-7, with 10 bases that match TRBD2. This CDR3 region has 15 residues. Germline assignment: CDR1 KGHSH and CDR2 LQKENI. The trim removed 5 bases at V and 5 bases at J, leaving 9 bases unmatched. The CDR3 coding sequence is TGTGCCAGCTCAGAACCGGGACTAGCGAAACACGAGCAGTACTTC. Translating gives CASSEPGLAKHEQYF.

The gene calls are TRBV5-1 and TRBJ1-2; 8 bases agree with TRBD1. Looked up from germline, CDR1 is SGHRS and CDR2 is YFSETQ. The CDR3 sequence is 17 residues long. The V segment lost 0 bases and the J segment 4 bases; nucleotides outside the gene matches: 11. This CDR3 is CASSLARQGARGYGYTF. The CDR3 DNA reads TGCGCCAGCAGCTTGGCCCGGCAGGGGGCGCGGGGCTATGGCTACACCTTC.

The CDR3 reads CASRGQGASTDTQYF. In DNA form, the CDR3 reads TGTGCCAGCAGGGGACAGGGGGCGAGCACAGATACGCAGTATTTT. The V gene is TRBV25-1, the J gene TRBJ2-3; 12 positions agree with TRBD1. Unmatched junction bases numbered 1, after V lost 6 bases and J lost 0 bases. The germline gives CDR1 MGHDK, CDR2 SYGVNS. CDR3 length equals 15 residues.

The J gene is TRBJ2-2, the V gene TRBV10-3, with D tentatively TRBD2 (5 bases). The CDR3 contains 15 residues. The germline V gene encodes CDR1 ENHRY and CDR2 SYGVKD. The germline V and J ends were trimmed by 2 bases and 5 bases, with 12 bases remaining between them. In nucleotides, the CDR3 is TGTGCCATCAGTGAGGCTAGCAAGACTACCGGGGAGCTGTTTTTT. It encodes CAISEASKTTGELFF.

This chain uses TRBV2 with TRBJ1-2; 7 bases align to TRBD1. The V gene's germline CDR1 is SNHLY and CDR2 FYNNEI. This CDR3 region has 14 residues. Trimming took 6 bases from V and 4 from J; bases not matched to a gene: 8. The DNA for the CDR3 is TGTGCCAGCAGACAGGGGACGCCCAGCTATGGCTACACCTTC. Protein sequence: CASRQGTPSYGYTF.

A remark on this clone: Distinct nucleotide sequences in the sample also encode this CDR3. In nucleotides, the CDR3 is TGTGCCAGCAGCTTAGGACAGGGTGGTACCGGGGAGCTGTTTTTT. This encodes CASSLGQGGTGELFF. The chain is built from TRBV7-6 and TRBJ2-2, with TRBD1 matching over 7 bases. Unmatched junction bases numbered 4, after V lost 1 base and J lost 5 bases. The CDR3 is 15 amino acids. The germline V gene has CDR1 SGHVS and CDR2 FNYEAQ.

As to this clone: The same CDR3 arises from other DNA sequences in this sample as well. V and J are TRBV19 and TRBJ1-2; D ambiguous. V was pared by 3 bases and J by 3 bases, with 5 bases between. Germline V lookup: CDR1 LNHDA, CDR2 SQIVND (reference sequence). There are 12 residues in the CDR3. CDR3 sequence: CASSIEDYGYTF. The CDR3 DNA is TGTGCCAGTAGTATCGAAGACTATGGCTACACCTTC.